The next 2 T cell receptor beta chains were all read from a single sample in a study of spatial heterogeneity in lung cancer. TCRdb analysed the 5' RACE reads with MiXCR anew, one entry per CDR3 protein. The table shows under 75,000 distinct CDR3 sequences, with 8% to 9% occurring only once. This sample's time point: sample taken at primary tumor resection. In each case, whole RNA from tumor, nontumor lung or frozen PBMC was sequenced unsorted. The material sequenced was PBMCs, taken at surgery. The receptors here all came from a female donor with early-stage non-small cell lung cancer.

This clonotype is medium-sized within its sample. This chain joins TRBV14 and TRBJ2-1; a weak D match, TRBD1 (5 bases). Germline CDR1 SGHDN, CDR2 FVKESK. Trimming shortened V by 1 base and J by 10 bases, and 11 bases separated the two germline ends. This CDR3 comprises 13 residues. DNA of the CDR3: TGTGCCAGCAGCCAAGTATGGGGCAACGAGCAGTTCTTC. Protein sequence: CASSQVWGNEQFF. The variable domain in full, completed from reference TRBV14 and TRBJ2-1, reads EAGVTQFPSHSVIEKGQTVTLRCDPISGHDNLYWYRRVMGKEIKFLLHFVKESKQDESGMPNNRFLAERTGGTYSTLKVQPAELEDSGVYFCASSQVWGNEQFFGPGTRLTVL.

The chain links TRBV18 to TRBJ1-4; 8 bases align to TRBD1. This CDR3 comprises 18 residues. J was trimmed by 0 bases and V by 5 bases; bases with no gene match: 11. The germline V gene encodes CDR1 KGHSH and CDR2 LQKENI. The CDR3 region is CASSFQGALRATNEKLFF. The DNA for the CDR3 is TGTGCCAGCTCATTCCAGGGGGCCCTGCGGGCAACTAATGAAAAACTGTTTTTT.